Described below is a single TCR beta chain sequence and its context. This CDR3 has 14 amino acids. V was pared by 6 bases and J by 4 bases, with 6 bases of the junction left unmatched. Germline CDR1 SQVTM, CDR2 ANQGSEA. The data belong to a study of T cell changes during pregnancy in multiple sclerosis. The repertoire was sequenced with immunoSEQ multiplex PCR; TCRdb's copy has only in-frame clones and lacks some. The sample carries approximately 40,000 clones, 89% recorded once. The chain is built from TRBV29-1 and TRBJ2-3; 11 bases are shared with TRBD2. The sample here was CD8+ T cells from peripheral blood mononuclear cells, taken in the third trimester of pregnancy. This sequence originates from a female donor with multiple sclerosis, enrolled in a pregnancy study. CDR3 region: CSVYSGRAADTQYF. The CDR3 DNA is TGCAGCGTGTATAGCGGGAGGGCGGCAGATACGCAGTATTTT.